This paragraph covers one TCR beta chain sequence. The CDR3 totals 14 residues. Germline CDR1 reads SGHTA; CDR2 reads FQGNSA. Trimming cost V 6 bases and J 3 bases; bases outside gene matches: 5. This specimen comes from a study of blood T cell repertoires in COVID-19. Turning to the study itself: T cells, B-cell-depleted T cells, or PBMCs supplied cDNA or gDNA.

In the authors' workflow: It was from reference gene primer amplification that nucleated cell counts were estimated. Assay: immunoSEQ multiplex PCR; the TCRdb copy retains only in-frame clones and omits some. V, J and clone size were drawn from that table, and D and trimming were deduced from the DNA. The data show 350,000 to 400,000 clones, 85% to 90% seen once. The J gene is TRBJ1-5, the V gene TRBV7-2; TRBD1 matches at 7 bases. The specimen was PBMCs or T cells enriched from blood (not recorded which). This TCR was recovered from a young woman with acute COVID-19. The CDR3 bases are TGTGCCAGCAGTCGACAGGGTTCCAATCAGCCCCAGCATTTT. Its protein product is CASSRQGSNQPQHF.